This is a list of T cell receptor beta chains from one sample in a study of persistence of HIV-infected CD4 T cells. Profiling relied on immunoSEQ multiplex PCR, and the TCRdb table lists in-frame clones only, not all of them. The sample holds some 50,000 clones; 85% to 90% are singletons and the top ten take approximately 3.2%. These receptors' targets are unknown. This sample comprised CD4+ T cells sorted from PBMCs after approximately 19-hour stimulation, obtained from a patient who received antiretroviral therapy. The receptors originated from an adult woman with HIV who was CMV-seropositive. Each CDR3 is given with its conserved first and last residue. Each record gives: clone size, J gene, V gene, D gene, CDR3 DNA, CDR3 protein. A D gene is named only where the DNA matches it firmly. A clone size is listed for some rows: how often the clone was seen (once, few, many), or a class if it is expanded.

- TRBJ1-2 TRBV24-1 - TGTGCCACCAGTGACTCGCCACCTTTCAATGGCTACACCTTC CATSDSPPFNGYTF
once TRBJ2-7 TRBV6-5 - TGTGCCAGTCGGGACCGAACCTACGAGCAGTACTTC CASRDRTYEQYF
- TRBJ1-1 TRBV2 TRBD1 TGTGCCAGCAGTATACAGGGGAAGGGCACTGAAGCTTTCTTT CASSIQGKGTEAFF
- TRBJ2-3 TRBV6-1 - TGTGCCAGCAGTGAAGTACAGGGCACAGATACGCAGTATTTT CASSEVQGTDTQYF
- TRBJ2-7 TRBV3-1/TRBV3-2 TRBD1 TGTGCCAGCAGCCAAGCTGGGACAGGGGCTTTCTACGAGCAGTACTTC CASSQAGTGAFYEQYF
- TRBJ1-2 TRBV6-4 - TGTGCCAGCAGTGACGGGTTGAGGGGCTACACCTTC CASSDGLRGYTF
- TRBJ2-7 TRBV28 - TGTGCCAGCAAGGTGGGTGCCTACGAGCAGTACTTC CASKVGAYEQYF
- TRBJ1-2 TRBV5-1 - TGCGCCAGCAGCTTGGAACAGGGCGATGGCTACACCTTC CASSLEQGDGYTF
- TRBJ1-2 TRBV5-3 - TGTGCCAGAAGCTCGGGCAGACAGTTCGGCTCTGGCTACACCTTC CARSSGRQFGSGYTF
- TRBJ2-3 TRBV7-2 TRBD2 TGTGCCAGCAGCTTAGAGCTAGCGGGGACAGATACGCAGTATTTT CASSLELAGTDTQYF
once TRBJ1-1 TRBV11-3 TRBD1 TGTGCCAGCAGCTACACAGGGGGAACTGAAGCTTTCTTT CASSYTGGTEAFF